Listed here are 19 T cell receptor beta chains from one sample, sequenced in a study of identical twins. TCRdb used MiXCR to reprocess the 5' RACE reads, holding one entry per CDR3 protein. The repertoire has 450,000 to 500,000 distinct CDR3 sequences, roughly an eighth of them found once; the top ten carry more than 0.8%. The sample also formed part of further work on yellow fever vaccine responses in identical twins.

The source material was CD4+ T cells sorted from blood. The receptors come from a young woman in good health.

V and J are TRBV6-1 and TRBJ1-2, with D hard to call. This CDR3 has 13 residues. V lost 6 bases to trimming and J lost 6 bases, with 14 bases between them. Germline assignment: CDR1 MNHNS and CDR2 SASEGT. CDR3 amino acids: CASSPSAGDGYTF. The CDR3 DNA is TGTGCCAGCAGCCCCTCGGCCGGGGATGGCTACACCTTC.

At least ten counts were recorded for this clonotype. This chain uses TRBV5-1 with TRBJ1-5; the D gene is possibly TRBD1 (6 bases). From germline, CDR1 is SGHRS and CDR2 YFSETQ. Trimming removed 4 bases at V and 5 bases at J, with 13 bases between. This CDR3 comprises 14 residues. In nucleotides, the CDR3 is TGCGCCAGCAGCACGGGAGGGGGAGATCAGCCCCAGCATTTT. Translation gives CASSTGGGDQPQHF.

Written as DNA, the CDR3 is TGTGCCAGCAGCGTAGGTCGGGGGAACTATGGCTACACCTTC. Translation gives CASSVGRGNYGYTF. The gene calls are TRBV9 and TRBJ1-2; D might be TRBD1 (5 bases). CDR1 and CDR2 from the germline V gene are SGDLS and YYNGEE. Trimming pared 0 bases from V and 2 bases from J, leaving 8 bases between. The CDR3 loop spans 14 amino acids.

This clonotype was detected many times. The chain links TRBV29-1 to TRBJ2-1; 7 bases fit TRBD1. Germline lookup yields CDR1 SQVTM and CDR2 ANQGSEA. This CDR3 has 15 amino acids. V lost 5 bases, J lost 5 bases, and 12 bases stayed unmatched. CDR3 loop: CSVSDRTRSHNEQFF. CDR3 bases: TGCAGCGTTTCGGACAGGACAAGGTCACACAATGAGCAGTTCTTC.

V is TRBV20-1 and J is TRBJ2-1, with 7 nucleotides matching TRBD2. Germline CDR1 and CDR2: DFQATT and SNEGSKA (reference sequence). V lost 6 bases and J lost 6; bases outside the gene matches: 17. The CDR3 runs 16 residues. For the CDR3, the DNA is TGCAGTGCCCCGGCCCGGGGGGAGGGAAAAGGCAATGAGCAGTTCTTC. Translating it yields CSAPARGEGKGNEQFF.

This clonotype was detected a few times. The V gene is TRBV7-2, the J gene TRBJ2-7, with D possibly TRBD1 on 7 matching bases. The germline V gene has CDR1 SGHTA and CDR2 FQGNSA. Trimming cost V 5 bases and J 5 bases, with 19 bases left between them. This CDR3 has 15 amino acids. The CDR3 DNA reads TGTGCCAGCAGCCTCTCCGGGACAGCGGGTCACGAGCAGTACTTC. This codes for CASSLSGTAGHEQYF.

The sample holds a few counts of this clonotype. The rearrangement joins TRBV5-6 to TRBJ2-5; 11 nucleotides align to TRBD2. The V and J ends lost 4 bases and 5 bases, in that order; junction bases with no gene match: 19. The CDR3 is 19 residues long. Germline loops: CDR1 SGHDT, CDR2 YYEEEE. The CDR3 coding sequence is TGTGCCAGCAGCACATACCACCTAGCGGGAGGTGTTATCGGTGAGACCCAGTACTTC. Protein: CASSTYHLAGGVIGETQYF. Variable domain in full (rest from reference TRBV5-6 and TRBJ2-5): DAGVTQSPTHLIKTRGQQVTLRCSPKSGHDTVSWYQQALGQGPQFIFQYYEEEERQRGNFPDRFSGHQFPNYSSELNVNALLLGDSALYLCASSTYHLAGGVIGETQYFGPGTRLLVL.

This clonotype was seen only a few times. J is TRBJ1-4 and V is TRBV5-1, with 9 bases aligning to TRBD1. V shed 1 base, J shed 5 bases, and the junction held 6 bases outside the gene matches. Germline CDR1 and CDR2: SGHRS and YFSETQ. The CDR3 is 16 residues long. In DNA form, the CDR3 reads TGCGCCAGCAGCTTGCCCAAAACAGGGGGCAATGAAAAACTGTTTTTT. Protein product: CASSLPKTGGNEKLFF.

This sequence joins TRBV7-2 and TRBJ1-6; D is ambiguous. CDR3 size: 13 residues. Germline assignment: CDR1 SGHTA and CDR2 FQGNSA. Trimming removed 1 base at V and 12 bases at J, with 10 bases between. The CDR3 protein is CASSLGVPVPLHF. The CDR3 DNA sequence: TGTGCCAGCAGCTTAGGCGTACCGGTACCCCTCCACTTT.

The chain is built from TRBV7-2 and TRBJ1-6; TRBD1 aligns across 10 bases. The CDR3 extends over 15 amino acids. The V segment lost 5 bases and the J segment 10 bases; nucleotides outside the gene matches: 8. Germline V gives CDR1 SGHTA, CDR2 FQGNSA. The CDR3: CASSTRQGARSPLHF. In nucleotides, the CDR3 is TGTGCCAGCAGCACCCGACAGGGGGCTCGGTCACCCCTCCACTTT.

This clonotype was counted a few times. This sequence joins TRBV5-1 and TRBJ2-2, with D perhaps assigned TRBD1 or TRBD2 (5 bases each). The V end was cut by 1 base, the J end by 2 bases, with 12 bases between. There are 16 residues in the CDR3. CDR1 and CDR2 (germline): SGHRS, YFSETQ. CDR3: CASSLWGSGNTGELFF. CDR3 DNA sequence: TGCGCCAGCAGCTTGTGGGGGAGCGGAAACACCGGGGAGCTGTTTTTT.

This rearrangement joins TRBV21-1 to TRBJ2-1; whether TRBD2, the table's D call, matches the DNA was not checked. TRBV21-1 represents a pseudogene. This CDR3 is built from 16 residues. The chain's CDR3 is CASSSGTSGAHNEQFF. CDR3 coding DNA: TGTGCCAGCAGCTCGGGGACTAGCGGGGCCCACAATGAGCAGTTCTTC.

This clonotype was detected only a few times. The V and J genes are TRBV7-8 and TRBJ1-5; 11 bases fit TRBD1. The CDR3 length is 15 residues. Losses at the gene ends were 5 bases for V and 5 bases for J; bases not matched to a gene: 5. Looked up from germline, CDR1 is SGHVS and CDR2 is FQNEAQ. This CDR3 reads CASSVPGQGDQPQHF. The DNA for the CDR3 is TGTGCCAGCAGCGTACCGGGACAGGGGGATCAGCCCCAGCATTTT.

This clonotype came up many times. The chain joins TRBV7-2 to TRBJ2-4; 7 bases map to TRBD2. The J segment lost 0 bases and the V segment lost 5 bases, leaving 7 bases of the junction unmatched. This CDR3 has 16 residues. Germline V lookup: CDR1 SGHTA, CDR2 FQGNSA. The CDR3 DNA is TGTGCCAGCAGCCCCGGGACTACCGTAGCCAAAAACATTCAGTACTTC. This encodes CASSPGTTVAKNIQYF. The whole variable domain, remainder taken from reference TRBV7-2 and TRBJ2-4, is GAGVSQSPSNKVTEKGKDVELRCDPISGHTALYWYRQSLGQGLEFLIYFQGNSAPDKSGLPSDRFSAERTGGSVSTLTIQRTQQEDSAVYLCASSPGTTVAKNIQYFGAGTRLSVL.

At least ten counts were recorded for this clonotype. The chain employs TRBV12-3 or TRBV12-4 and TRBJ1-1; D gene unclear. CDR3 length: 13 residues. V was cut by 3 bases and J by 1 base, with 6 bases left in between. CDR3 nucleotide sequence: TGTGCCAGCAGTTTCTCGCAGAACACTGAAGCTTTCTTT. It codes for CASSFSQNTEAFF.

This rearrangement joins TRBV5-1 to TRBJ2-2; TRBD1 aligns across 7 bases. This CDR3 has 14 residues. The germline CDR1 and CDR2 sequences are SGHRS and YFSETQ. V lost 5 bases to trimming and J lost 5 bases; unmatched junction nucleotides: 6. The chain's CDR3 is CASRISQGTGELFF. For the CDR3, the DNA is TGCGCCAGCAGGATCTCACAGGGGACCGGGGAGCTGTTTTTT. The whole variable domain, filled in from reference TRBV5-1 and TRBJ2-2, reads KAGVTQTPRYLIKTRGQQVTLSCSPISGHRSVSWYQQTPGQGLQFLFEYFSETQRNKGNFPGRFSGRQFSNSRSEMNVSTLELGDSALYLCASRISQGTGELFFGEGSRLTVL.

This rearrangement joins TRBV12-3 or TRBV12-4 to TRBJ2-7; 9 bases fit TRBD2. V lost 3 bases and J lost 4; bases outside the gene matches: 4. CDR3 size: 14 residues. The CDR3 here is CASSFKAGGYEQYF. CDR3 nucleotide sequence: TGTGCCAGCAGTTTTAAGGCGGGAGGGTACGAGCAGTACTTC.

This chain uses TRBV28 with TRBJ2-2; maybe TRBD2 (5 bases). This CDR3 comprises 14 residues. Trimming shortened V by 7 bases and J by 5 bases, and 14 bases separated the two germline ends. Germline V gives CDR1 MDHEN, CDR2 SYDVKM. CDR3 region: CASISEGRTGELFF. The CDR3 nucleotides read TGTGCCAGCATTAGCGAGGGCCGGACCGGGGAGCTGTTTTTT.

This clonotype has only a few counts. CDR3 nucleotide sequence: TGCAGCGTTGACCTGGGGAGACAGTCGGAGCACTACGAGCAGTACTTC. It is translated as CSVDLGRQSEHYEQYF. The chain carries TRBV29-1 and TRBJ2-7; D tentatively fits TRBD1 or TRBD2 (5 bases each). The CDR3 covers 16 residues. The V and J ends lost 3 bases and 3 bases respectively, with 21 bases between them. Per germline, CDR1 SQVTM and CDR2 ANQGSEA.